The 4 T cell receptor beta chains below come from one sample, sequenced in a study of blood T cell repertoires in COVID-19. The data were produced by immunoSEQ multiplex PCR, yet TCRdb's version contains in-frame clones alone and is incomplete. The sample lists 100,000 to 150,000 clones; roughly 88% were seen once. The sequencing input was peripheral blood. These TCRs come from a woman of 80 years or more with acute or convalescent COVID-19.

The V and J genes are TRBV18 and TRBJ2-7; 9 bases align to TRBD2. V shed 0 bases, J shed 9 bases, and the junction held 3 bases outside the gene matches. This CDR3 has 13 residues. CDR1 KGHSH and CDR2 LQKENI come from the germline V gene. CDR3 in DNA: TGTGCCAGCTCACCACCTCCTAGCGGGGCGCAGTACTTC. Protein: CASSPPPSGAQYF.

The chain carries TRBV27 and TRBJ2-1; 8 nucleotides agree with TRBD2. There are 15 residues in the CDR3. With 3 bases clipped from V and 12 bases from J, the junction kept 13 bases outside the gene matches. In germline, CDR1 is MNHEY, CDR2 SMNVEV (reference sequence). The CDR3 nucleotides read TGTGCCAGCAGTTTGTTAGGACTAGCCACGGGGGTGCAGTTCTTC. Residues: CASSLLGLATGVQFF.

The chain carries TRBV7-2 and TRBJ2-3; 12 bases match TRBD2. Germline V gene sequence: CDR1 SGHTA, CDR2 FQGNSA. The CDR3 length is 14 residues. Trimming cost V 2 bases and J 11 bases; bases outside gene matches: 5. The CDR3 loop is CASSLKASGGGQYF. DNA of the CDR3: TGTGCCAGCAGCTTAAAGGCTAGCGGGGGGGGGCAGTATTTT.

The rearrangement joins TRBV7-3 to TRBJ2-3, with 8 bases lining up with TRBD2. With 1 base clipped from V and 2 bases from J, the junction kept 5 bases outside the gene matches. Germline-derived CDR1 and CDR2 are SGHTA and FQGTGA. The CDR3 is made up of 16 amino acids. The CDR3: CASSLNAGGSTDTQYF. The CDR3 DNA follows: TGTGCCAGCAGCTTAAACGCGGGGGGATCCACAGATACGCAGTATTTT.